This T cell receptor (beta chain) was sequenced in a study of shared clonotypes between healthy human individuals. Study-level points and caveats: Richness estimates generally favored naive over memory subsets. Sequencing depth was expected to affect clonotype sharing among donors.

Unmatched junction bases numbered 4, after V lost 5 bases and J lost 0 bases. The germline V gene has CDR1 SGHTA and CDR2 FQGNSA. The CDR3 has 15 amino acids. Comment on this clone: The antigen remains undetermined.

Sequenced by immunoSEQ multiplex PCR; TCRdb stores in-frame clones only, minus some. The table shows about 2.3 million clones, with around 92% occurring only once. Sequenced sample: naive CD4+ T cells from PBMCs. Subset described: CD45RA+ positively selected. V and J are TRBV7-2 and TRBJ2-1, with TRBD1 matching over 7 bases. The TCR sequence derives from a man in his late teens or twenties in good health. Some clones in this sample may be carry-over from other donors' samples. CDR3 region: CASSVTGNSYNEQFF. The CDR3 coding sequence is TGTGCCAGCAGCGTGACAGGGAACTCCTACAATGAGCAGTTCTTC.